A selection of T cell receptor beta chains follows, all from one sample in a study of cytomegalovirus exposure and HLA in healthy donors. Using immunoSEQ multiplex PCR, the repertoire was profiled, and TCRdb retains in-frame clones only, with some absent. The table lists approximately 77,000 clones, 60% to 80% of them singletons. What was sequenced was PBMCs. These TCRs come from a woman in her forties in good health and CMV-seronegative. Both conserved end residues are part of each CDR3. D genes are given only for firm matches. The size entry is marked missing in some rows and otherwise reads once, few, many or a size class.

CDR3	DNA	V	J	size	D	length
CASSLRSRDNEKLFF	TGCGCCAGCAGCTTGAGGAGCAGGGATAATGAAAAACTGTTTTTT	TRBV5-1	TRBJ1-4	once	NA	15
CASSQAHEQYF	TGTGCCAGCAGCCAGGCCCACGAGCAGTACTTC	TRBV14	TRBJ2-7	few	NA	11
CASSRDRQETQYF	TGTGCCAGCAGCCGGGACAGGCAAGAGACCCAGTACTTC	TRBV7-2	TRBJ2-5	NA	TRBD1	13
CSGSQGWTEAFF	TGCAGCGGATCACAGGGGTGGACTGAAGCTTTCTTT	TRBV29-1	TRBJ1-1	NA	TRBD1	12
CASSQDRSSYNEQFF	TGCGCCAGCAGCCAAGACCGGAGCTCCTACAATGAGCAGTTCTTC	TRBV4-3	TRBJ2-1	few	NA	15
CASSVQGNRGQFF	TGTGCCAGCAGTGTACAGGGAAATCGGGGGCAGTTCTTC	TRBV27	TRBJ2-1	NA	NA	13
CASSFGRILYEQYF	TGTGCCAGCAGCTTCGGCAGGATTCTCTACGAGCAGTACTTC	TRBV11-2	TRBJ2-7	NA	NA	14
CASSFSGRTEAFF	TGTGCCAGCAGCTTTTCAGGGCGCACTGAAGCTTTCTTT	TRBV7-3	TRBJ1-1	NA	NA	13
CASSPRLAGGGTDTQYF	TGTGCCAGCAGCCCTAGACTAGCGGGGGGCGGTACAGATACGCAGTATTTT	TRBV5-4	TRBJ2-3	NA	TRBD2	17
CSVGQGHQETQYF	TGCAGCGTTGGGCAGGGACATCAAGAGACCCAGTACTTC	TRBV29-1	TRBJ2-5	NA	NA	13
CASSLAGGGSDTQYF	TGTGCCAGCAGTTTAGCAGGAGGAGGTAGTGATACGCAGTATTTT	TRBV28	TRBJ2-3	NA	NA	15
CAWSPRRMDRGLMKSSYEQYF	TGTGCCTGGAGTCCCCGTCGTATGGACAGGGGGCTTATGAAAAGCTCCTACGAGCAGTACTTC	TRBV30	TRBJ2-7	NA	TRBD1	21
CASGRGGPYEQYF	TGCGCCAGCGGTAGGGGTGGCCCCTACGAGCAGTACTTC	TRBV10-1	TRBJ2-7	NA	NA	13
CASSFPGARETQYF	TGTGCCAGCAGCTTCCCTGGGGCCAGGGAGACCCAGTACTTC	TRBV5-4	TRBJ2-5	NA	NA	14
CASSRGLNTEAFF	TGTGCCAGCAGCAGGGGGTTGAACACTGAAGCTTTCTTT	TRBV7-8	TRBJ1-1	NA	NA	13
CASSQVPRNTDTQYF	TGTGCCAGCAGCCAAGTCCCCAGAAACACAGATACGCAGTATTTT	TRBV4-2	TRBJ2-3	NA	NA	15
CASSKETGREAFF	TGTGCCAGCAGCAAAGAGACAGGGCGAGAAGCTTTCTTT	TRBV6-5	TRBJ1-1	NA	TRBD1	13
CASSMRLGRGKDGYTF	TGTGCCAGTAGTATGCGGTTGGGGAGGGGAAAAGATGGCTACACCTTC	TRBV19	TRBJ1-2	few	NA	16
CATSRDRVVNYNEQFF	TGTGCCACCAGCAGAGATCGGGTAGTCAACTACAATGAGCAGTTCTTC	TRBV15	TRBJ2-1	NA	NA	16
CASSLGSVYNSPLHF	TGTGCCAGCAGCCTTGGTTCGGTTTATAATTCACCCCTCCACTTT	TRBV7-2	TRBJ1-6	NA	NA	15
CASSTGGGTEAFF	TGTGCCAGCTCAACAGGGGGCGGCACTGAAGCTTTCTTT	TRBV18	TRBJ1-1	NA	TRBD1	13
CATSRVFSGRYEQYF	TGTGCCACCAGCAGAGTTTTTAGCGGGAGGTACGAGCAGTACTTC	TRBV15	TRBJ2-7	NA	TRBD2	15
CASSLVGGRSEGYTEAFF	TGTGCCAGCAGCTTAGTGGGGGGGCGCAGTGAGGGGTATACTGAAGCTTTCTTT	TRBV7-2	TRBJ1-1	once	NA	18
CASSLGGDTDTQYF	TGTGCCAGCAGCTTGGGAGGGGACACAGATACGCAGTATTTT	TRBV7-9	TRBJ2-3	NA	TRBD2	14
CASSTVLPPPYNEQFF	TGTGCCAGCAGCACCGTACTACCGCCTCCTTACAATGAGCAGTTCTTC	TRBV11-2	TRBJ2-1	NA	NA	16
CSAETGTEQYF	TGCAGTGCAGAAACAGGGACCGAGCAGTACTTC	TRBV20-1	TRBJ2-7	once	NA	11
CASRPVGGGETQYF	TGTGCCAGCCGTCCTGTGGGGGGAGGGGAGACCCAGTACTTC	TRBV28	TRBJ2-5	NA	TRBD2	14
CASSRWDRGNEKLFF	TGCGCCAGCAGCCGATGGGACAGGGGTAATGAAAAACTGTTTTTT	TRBV5-1	TRBJ1-4	NA	TRBD1	15
CASSPQIGTLEAFF	TGTGCCAGCAGCCCCCAGATTGGCACCCTTGAAGCTTTCTTT	TRBV6-6	TRBJ1-1	NA	NA	14
CASGIQEISYNSPLHF	TGTGCCAGCGGGATACAGGAGATCTCCTATAATTCACCCCTCCACTTT	TRBV27	TRBJ1-6	NA	NA	16
CAGGDLYEQYF	TGTGCCGGCGGGGATCTCTACGAGCAGTACTTC	TRBV7-9	TRBJ2-7	once	NA	11
CSVSASSGNTIYF	TGCAGCGTCTCCGCGTCCTCTGGAAACACCATATATTTT	TRBV29-1	TRBJ1-3	NA	NA	13
CASSLYSENTEAFF	TGTGCCAGCAGTTTATATAGCGAGAACACTGAAGCTTTCTTT	TRBV28	TRBJ1-1	few	NA	14
CASSYKGVDPTPQYF	TGTGCCAGCAGTTACAAAGGGGTAGACCCAACCCCCCAGTACTTC	TRBV6-5	TRBJ2-7	NA	NA	15
CAWSAKDRKNQPQHF	TGTGCCTGGAGTGCCAAGGACAGGAAGAATCAGCCCCAGCATTTT	TRBV30	TRBJ1-5	once	TRBD1	15
CASSGTGGITYEQYF	TGCGCCAGCAGTGGGACAGGGGGCATCACCTACGAGCAGTACTTC	TRBV5-1	TRBJ2-7	once	TRBD1	15
CASSGRGPPTDTQYF	TGCGCCAGCAGCGGCAGGGGTCCCCCCACAGATACGCAGTATTTT	TRBV5-1	TRBJ2-3	once	NA	15
CAWSLRGNEQFF	TGTGCCTGGAGTCTTCGGGGAAATGAGCAGTTCTTC	TRBV30	TRBJ2-1	NA	NA	12
CSVGSGTGVYEQYF	TGCAGCGTTGGTTCTGGGACAGGGGTCTACGAGCAGTACTTC	TRBV29-1	TRBJ2-7	NA	TRBD1	14
CASSILNNYGYTF	TGTGCCAGCAGTATCCTAAACAACTATGGCTACACCTTC	TRBV28	TRBJ1-2	few	NA	13
CASSYRGGTGELFF	TGTGCCAGCAGCTACAGGGGTGGTACCGGGGAGCTGTTTTTT	TRBV9	TRBJ2-2	NA	TRBD1	14
CASSGTGELFF	TGTGCCAGTAGCGGCACCGGGGAGCTGTTTTTT	TRBV19	TRBJ2-2	NA	NA	11
CASRSLSRDGEAFF	TGTGCCAGTAGAAGTCTGTCGAGGGATGGTGAGGCTTTCTTT	TRBV19	TRBJ1-1	NA	NA	14
CASSLGQVFNGYTF	TGCGCCAGCAGCTTGGGGCAGGTGTTTAATGGCTACACCTTC	TRBV5-1	TRBJ1-2	NA	NA	14
CASSSQGYEQYF	TGTGCCAGCAGCTCCCAGGGCTACGAGCAGTACTTC	TRBV7-9	TRBJ2-7	NA	NA	12
CASTDRDRVNTEAFF	TGTGCCAGCACCGACCGGGACAGGGTAAACACTGAAGCTTTCTTT	TRBV6-6	TRBJ1-1	few	TRBD1	15
CSVSTPRGQDNEKLFF	TGCAGCGTCTCCACCCCCCGGGGACAGGATAATGAAAAACTGTTTTTT	TRBV29-1	TRBJ1-4	NA	TRBD1	16
CASSLIWGGRNTGELFF	TGTGCCAGCAGCTTGATATGGGGCGGAAGGAACACCGGGGAGCTGTTTTTT	TRBV5-5	TRBJ2-2	NA	NA	17
CASSGAGGTDTQYF	TGTGCCAGCAGCGGAGCGGGAGGGACAGATACGCAGTATTTT	TRBV6-4	TRBJ2-3	NA	TRBD2	14
CASSWGQGDTGELFF	TGTGCCAGCAGTTGGGGACAGGGGGACACCGGGGAGCTGTTTTTT	TRBV6-5	TRBJ2-2	NA	TRBD1	15
CSARDRRKADTIYF	TGCAGCGCTCGGGACAGGCGGAAAGCGGACACCATATATTTT	TRBV29-1	TRBJ1-3	NA	TRBD1	14
CASAVVAVSYNEQFF	TGTGCCAGTGCCGTGGTAGCGGTGTCCTACAATGAGCAGTTCTTC	TRBV19	TRBJ2-1	few	NA	15